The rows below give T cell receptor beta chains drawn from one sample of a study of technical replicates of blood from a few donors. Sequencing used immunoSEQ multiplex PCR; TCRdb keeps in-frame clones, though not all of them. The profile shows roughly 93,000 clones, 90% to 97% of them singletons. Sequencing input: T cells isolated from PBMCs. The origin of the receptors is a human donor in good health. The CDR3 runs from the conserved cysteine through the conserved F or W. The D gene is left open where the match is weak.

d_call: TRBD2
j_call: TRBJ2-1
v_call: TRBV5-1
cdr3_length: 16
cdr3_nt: TGCGCCAGCAGCTATGTTGGGACTAGGGAATACAATGAGCAGTTCTTC
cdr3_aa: CASSYVGTREYNEQFF

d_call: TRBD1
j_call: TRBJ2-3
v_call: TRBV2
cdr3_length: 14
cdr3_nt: TGTGCCAGCAGTATCTTAACAGGGGGGGATACGCAGTATTTT
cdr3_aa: CASSILTGGDTQYF

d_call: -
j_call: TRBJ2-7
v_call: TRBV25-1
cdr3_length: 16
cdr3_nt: TGTGCCAGCAGTTCGGCAGGGGCTGGCCATACCTACGAGCAGTACTTC
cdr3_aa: CASSSAGAGHTYEQYF

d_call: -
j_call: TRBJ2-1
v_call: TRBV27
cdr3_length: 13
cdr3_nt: TGTGCCAGCAGTCCCTCTCTTTACAATGAGCAGTTCTTC
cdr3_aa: CASSPSLYNEQFF

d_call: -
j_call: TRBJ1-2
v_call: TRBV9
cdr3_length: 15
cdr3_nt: TGTGCCAGCAGCGTAGCGGGAGGAGGGTACTATGGCTACACCTTC
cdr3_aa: CASSVAGGGYYGYTF

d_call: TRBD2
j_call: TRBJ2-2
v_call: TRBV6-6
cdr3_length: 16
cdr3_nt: TGTGCCAGCACCCTGGGGGGGTCTCCCGGCACCGGGGAGCTGTTTTTT
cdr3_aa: CASTLGGSPGTGELFF

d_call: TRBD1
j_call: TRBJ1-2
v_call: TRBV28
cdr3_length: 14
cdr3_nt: TGTGCCAGCAGCCAAACAGGGGGTCGGGATGGCTACACCTTC
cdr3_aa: CASSQTGGRDGYTF

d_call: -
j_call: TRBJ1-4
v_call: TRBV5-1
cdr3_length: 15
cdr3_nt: TGCGCCAGCAGCTTGGAATCGCGCAGGGTTGAAAAACTGTTTTTT
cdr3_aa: CASSLESRRVEKLFF

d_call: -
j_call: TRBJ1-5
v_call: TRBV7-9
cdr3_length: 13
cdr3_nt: TGTGCCAGCAGCTCTTCCGGGACTCAGCGTCTGCATTTT
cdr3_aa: CASSSSGTQRLHF

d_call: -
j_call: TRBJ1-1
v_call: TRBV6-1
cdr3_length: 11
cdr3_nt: TGTGCCAGCAGATCTAACACTGAAGCTTTCTTT
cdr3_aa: CASRSNTEAFF

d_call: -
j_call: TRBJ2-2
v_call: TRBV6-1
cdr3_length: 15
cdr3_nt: TGTGCCAGCAGCCGTCAAACAGACAACACCGGGGAGCTGTTTTTT
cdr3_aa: CASSRQTDNTGELFF

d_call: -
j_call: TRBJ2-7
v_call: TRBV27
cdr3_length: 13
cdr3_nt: TGTGCCAGCAGTTTAGGTTTTCGAACAGAGCAGTACTTC
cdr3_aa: CASSLGFRTEQYF

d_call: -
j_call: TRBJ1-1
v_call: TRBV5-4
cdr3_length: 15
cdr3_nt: TGTGCCAGCAGCTTGCGCGGGGCCCGTGGCACTGAAGCTTTCTTT
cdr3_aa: CASSLRGARGTEAFF

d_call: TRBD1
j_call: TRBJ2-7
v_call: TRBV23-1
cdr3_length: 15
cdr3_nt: TGCGCCAGCAGTCTCCGCGGACAGGGAACGGGCGAGCAGTACTTC
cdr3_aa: CASSLRGQGTGEQYF

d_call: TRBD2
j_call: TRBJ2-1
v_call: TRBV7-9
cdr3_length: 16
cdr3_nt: TGTGCCAGCAGCCTCTTCGTGCGGGAGGGCATGGGGGAGCAGTTCTTC
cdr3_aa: CASSLFVREGMGEQFF